This T cell receptor beta chain was retrieved from a study of blood T cells in healthy people across ages (dated by TCRdb to between 2014 and 2017). For the wider study: Template switching captured roughly one uniquely barcoded TCR beta cDNA molecule per two T cells in model experiments. Age-related changes in TCR beta repertoire diversity were measured in the study by deep sequencing normalized with unique cDNA molecular identifiers. The donors were divided into four age groups: young (average approximately 16 years), middle-aged (around 41), aged (62) and long-lived (nearly 85). The study analyzed two additional independent replicas of 1 million unique cDNA reads from the same blood draw for two donors, one aged 18 to 30 and one aged 80 or older.

Comment on this clonotype: Its antigen has not been determined. No much larger clone exists at a distance of one base, and base qualities are not known.

The full study reports these points: A strong correlation was found between observed TCR beta diversity and the percentage of naive T cells measured by flow cytometry. Compared with the aged group, the long-lived group had more naive CD4+ T cells, fewer expanded clones and increased TCR diversity, suggesting age selection. Estimates of total diversity based on one million sequenced T cells were regarded as lower bounds and as underestimates. Since profiling was done on bulk unsorted PBMCs, naive and antigen-experienced compartments could not be conclusively compared. As age increased, observed TCR beta diversity per million T cells dropped in a roughly linear way, and a significant reduction was already evident by age 40. Because the CMV infection status of the donors was unknown, age-related changes in expanded clonotypes may potentially have been confounded.

The donors were some 39 Caucasian individuals from Russia, aged 6 to 90 years, who were systemically healthy. Each donor gave about 11 milliliters of peripheral blood, drawn into EDTA-treated Vacutainer tubes. Ficoll-Paque density-gradient centrifugation was used to isolate PBMCs, with at least 6.5 million per sample. Total RNA, at least 6 micrograms per sample, was extracted from PBMCs with Trizol reagent. The percentages of naive CD45RAhigh/CD27high T cells were determined by flow cytometry on a PBMC aliquot from every donor. The germline V gene (reference sequence) specifies LNHDA as CDR1 and SQIVND as CDR2. V trim: 7 bases; J trim: 0 bases; unmatched bases: 1. The CDR3 has 15 amino acids, counting the end cysteine and phenylalanine. Only the CDR3 DNA stays, 45 bases, in frame from base 1. The library came from 5' RACE. Sequencer: Illumina HiSeq 2500. A second PCR of roughly 7 to 12 cycles was performed with a sample-barcoded 5' primer and a J-beta primer mix. A unique molecular identifier was introduced onto each TCR beta cDNA molecule by a template-switch 5' adaptor carrying 12 random nucleotides. Each sample yielded at least 2.5 million CDR3-containing paired-end reads. The Mint cDNA synthesis kit, primed by a TRBC-specific oligonucleotide, was used to synthesize first-strand cDNA from all RNA. Following uracil-DNA glycosylase treatment, all cDNA underwent a first 18-cycle PCR with the universal primers M1SS and BC2_uni_R. The authors processed their data as follows. Each sample was normalized by randomly selecting 1 million high-quality reads, each carrying a distinct molecular identifier. Reads with shared molecular identifiers were discarded instead of being binned into consensus sequences. MiTCR, run with a Q25 quality threshold and the strictest error-elimination algorithm, handled CDR3 identification, clonotype clustering and error correction. A nonparametric unseen species model with Euler transformation was used to estimate lower-bound total TCR beta diversity. TCRdb trimmed the raw reads at Q25, called clones with MiXCR and kept productive beta chains. A single entry per CDR3 protein holds the most common genes and DNA from its merged rows. These V and J calls derive from TCRdb rather than the authors' analysis. This sample gives over 500,000 distinct CDR3 sequences in total; roughly a quarter of them show up just once. Over 3.5% of the sample rests with the top ten.

The same data also went into a second study, on T cells of mothers and their children. As the second study states: Nine systemically healthy Caucasian individuals served as donors, namely three mothers together with their six children. cDNA synthesis used all of the extracted RNA, with 1.5 ug of RNA in each 15 ul reaction. In the second PCR, the M1S primer introduced both the sample barcodes and 2-4 random nucleotides. More than 9 million TCR beta CDR3 reads were obtained from each mother, and roughly 3 million reads were obtained from each child. In both related and unrelated pairs, thymic selection shapes the output of TCR recombination in a similar way, with inherited differences having only a minor effect. Related mother-child pairs always showed normalized repertoire overlap that was slightly higher than in unrelated mother-child pairs, though the difference was never significant. No persistent microchimeric T cell clones were detected, at a sensitivity of approximately 100 clones per million clonotypes. Deep NGS was used in the study to compare the TCR beta repertoires of mothers and children and to look for features that separate related mother-child pairs from unrelated individuals. Mothers averaged approximately 41 +/- 4 years of age and children averaged roughly 10 +/- 4 years. Libraries were sequenced on Illumina HiSeq 2000 with 100+100 nt paired-end reads after adapter ligation with NEBNext reagents. To avoid cross-contamination, the mother libraries and the child libraries were prepared a month apart and sequenced in separate runs. Each donor had between about 450,000 and 2,100,000 distinct TCR beta clonotypes identified. Naive TCR beta clonotypes were estimated from low-frequency clonotypes matched to each donor's FACS-determined naive share, without sorting.

The TCR was taken from a boy between 2 and 10 years old in good health. Input material: blood. The chain joins TRBV19 to TRBJ2-1; 12 bases in the junction line up with TRBD2. The nucleotide sequence reads TGTGCCAGTAAGACTAGCGGGAGCTCCTACAATGAGCAGTTCTTC. Its translation reads: CASKTSGSSYNEQFF.